This TCR beta chain was identified in a study of T cell responses to AZD1222 COVID-19 vaccine. Whole-study findings and limits: The study identified only six AZD1222 recipients as seropositive at baseline. In all cases, repertoires were sampled only after the peak T cell response. An increase in Spike-specific TCR breadth and depth was observed after two AZD1222 doses. Nearly half of spike-specific TCRs reportedly go after variant regions that carry no mutations.

Sequencing was performed with immunoSEQ multiplex PCR; in TCRdb, only in-frame clones are kept and a portion is missing. The sample shows around 94,000 clones, roughly nine tenths of them seen only once. Germline CDR1 is MNHNS and CDR2 is SASEGT. V gave up 4 bases and J gave up 4 bases; unmatched junction bases: 12. There are 17 residues in the CDR3. With respect to this clone: Its specificity is unknown.

This specimen consisted of peripheral blood, obtained on day 0 of AZD1222 vaccination. The sequence was obtained from an adult in good health. This rearrangement joins TRBV6-1 to TRBJ2-1; TRBD2 matches 8 bases. The CDR3 sequence is CASSGTSFTGFYNEQFF. CDR3 DNA: TGTGCCAGCAGTGGGACTAGCTTTACTGGTTTTTACAATGAGCAGTTCTTC.